This T cell receptor (beta chain) stems from a study of blood T cell repertoires in COVID-19. About the study: COVID-19 samples collected from the United States, Italy and Spain covered acute and convalescent phases.

Repertoires were generated with immunoSEQ multiplex PCR, while TCRdb's copy carries only in-frame clones and drops some. Of under 300,000 clones in the sample, 70% to 90% were seen once. Germline assignment: CDR1 SGHRS and CDR2 YFSETQ. There are 14 residues in the CDR3. The junction had 0 bases not matched to a gene; V was cut back by 2 bases and J by 4 bases. The specimen was PBMCs or T cells enriched from blood (not recorded which). This receptor was taken from a woman aged 60 to 75 in a cohort exposed to, infected with or recovered from COVID-19 (not recorded which). This chain connects TRBV5-1 to TRBJ2-2; 9 nucleotides align to TRBD2. This CDR3 is CASSFSGSTGELFF. The CDR3 nucleotides are TGCGCCAGCAGCTTTAGCGGGAGCACCGGGGAGCTGTTTTTT.